Listed here are 26 T cell receptor beta chains from one sample, sequenced in a study of T cell responses to AZD1222 COVID-19 vaccine. Only in-frame clones appear in the TCRdb table, and some are missing; sequencing was by immunoSEQ multiplex PCR. The sample has more than 95,000 clones, less than 95% seen once. Sequenced here: peripheral blood, sampled on day 0 of AZD1222 vaccination. All receptors come from an adult in good health.

The J gene is TRBJ2-1, the V gene TRBV5-1, with TRBD1 matching 7 bases. Germline V lookup: CDR1 SGHRS, CDR2 YFSETQ. The CDR3 sequence is 15 residues long. The trim removed 8 bases at V and 0 bases at J, leaving 8 bases unmatched. DNA for the CDR3: TGCGCCAGTAAGACCGGGACAGTCTCCTACAATGAGCAGTTCTTC. Translating it yields CASKTGTVSYNEQFF.

As DNA, the CDR3 is TGTGCCAGCAGCGGCGTAAATGAAAAACTGTTTTTT. Translated: CASSGVNEKLFF. V usage is TRBV5-6 and J usage is TRBJ1-4; D is undetermined. Germline V gene lookup returns CDR1 SGHDT and CDR2 YYEEEE. The CDR3 is 12 residues long. The V and J ends lost 4 bases and 5 bases respectively, with 6 bases between them.

The V gene is TRBV2, the J gene TRBJ1-6, with unresolved D. V gave up 2 bases and J gave up 10 bases, with 9 bases separating them. The CDR3 is 13 residues long. Germline assignment: CDR1 SNHLY and CDR2 FYNNEI. The CDR3 coding sequence is TGTGCCAGCAGTGAAAACCTTGAGTCACCCCTCCACTTT. Translation: CASSENLESPLHF.

The rearrangement links TRBV5-1 to TRBJ2-7, with D possibly being TRBD1 or TRBD2 (5 bases each). The V and J ends lost 4 bases and 4 bases respectively, with 12 bases between them. The germline gives CDR1 SGHRS, CDR2 YFSETQ. This CDR3 contains 13 residues. The CDR3 DNA is TGCGCCAGCAGCCCCCTTGGGGGATACGAGCAGTACTTC. It encodes CASSPLGGYEQYF.

The CDR3 region has the DNA TGTGCCATCAGTGAGGCAGGGGGGAACGAGCAGTACTTC. It codes for CAISEAGGNEQYF. The J gene is TRBJ2-7, the V gene TRBV10-3, with D possibly being TRBD1 (7 bases). Between the trimmed V and J ends, which lost 2 bases and 5 bases, there was a span of 10 bases. Looked up from germline, CDR1 is ENHRY and CDR2 is SYGVKD. This CDR3 is 13 amino acids long.

The chain has TRBV6-1 and TRBJ2-1; 7 bases map to TRBD2. CDR3 size: 14 residues. CDR1 MNHNS and CDR2 SASEGT come from the germline V gene. V was clipped by 2 bases and J by 10 bases; unmatched bases: 8. The CDR3 protein is CASSEYRLAGEQFF. The CDR3 bases are TGTGCCAGCAGTGAATATCGACTAGCCGGCGAGCAGTTCTTC.

This clone was detected once. V is TRBV27 and J is TRBJ2-1, with a weak D call TRBD2 (6 bases). The CDR3 totals 14 residues. Germline V gene sequence: CDR1 MNHEY, CDR2 SMNVEV (reference sequence). V was clipped by 5 bases and J by 3 bases, with 11 bases between them. The CDR3 DNA reads as TGTGCCAGCAGTGGGAGGAGACGCTACAATGAGCAGTTCTTC. Translating gives CASSGRRRYNEQFF.

In its sample, this clone was seen a few times. The rearrangement joins TRBV21-1 to TRBJ1-1; the table assigns TRBD1, which was not confirmed against the DNA. TRBV21-1 is given as a pseudogene. The CDR3 covers 18 residues. The chain's CDR3 is CASSKSGRRKTGVTEAFF. DNA of the CDR3: TGTGCCAGCAGCAAATCAGGCCGGCGAAAAACAGGGGTCACTGAAGCTTTCTTT.

The chain combines TRBV4-2 with TRBJ1-1, with D tentatively TRBD1 (5 bases). The CDR3 consists of 15 residues. Germline V gene sequence: CDR1 LGHNA, CDR2 YNFKEQ. V gave up 0 bases and J gave up 4 bases, with 12 bases separating them. CDR3 in amino acids: CASSQDPGGVTEAFF. DNA for the CDR3: TGTGCCAGCAGCCAAGATCCTGGGGGGGTCACTGAAGCTTTCTTT.

V and J are TRBV5-5 and TRBJ1-4; D remains ambiguous. The CDR3 has 12 residues. Germline loops: CDR1 SGHKS, CDR2 YYEKEE (reference sequence). Trimming pared 3 bases from V and 8 bases from J, leaving 8 bases between. CDR3 loop: CASSWAGEKLFF. CDR3 bases: TGTGCCAGCAGCTGGGCGGGAGAAAAACTGTTTTTT.

V gene TRBV10-3 combines with J gene TRBJ2-7; D may correspond to TRBD1 or TRBD2 (5 bases each). In germline, CDR1 is ENHRY, CDR2 SYGVKD. The CDR3 covers 12 residues. Trimming cost V 8 bases and J 2 bases, with 10 bases left between them. The CDR3 spells CAIRDPTYEQYF. CDR3 nucleotides: TGTGCCATCCGGGACCCCACCTACGAGCAGTACTTC.

The CDR3 bases are TGCGCCAGCAGCCCCACTAGCGGGGGTGGCGAGCAGTACTTC. Translation: CASSPTSGGGEQYF. The J gene is TRBJ2-7, the V gene TRBV4-3, with TRBD2 identical over 11 bases. The J segment lost 6 bases and the V segment lost 4 bases, leaving 5 bases of the junction unmatched. The CDR3 consists of 14 residues. Germline loops: CDR1 LGHNA, CDR2 YSLEER.

CDR3 DNA: TGTGCCAGCAGCCCACACAGGGGCGCTGGCTACACCTTC. Translated: CASSPHRGAGYTF. The chain links TRBV7-8 to TRBJ1-2; 7 positions match TRBD1. The germline CDR1 and CDR2 sequences are SGHVS and FQNEAQ. The CDR3 has 13 amino acids. V trimming: 5 bases; J trimming: 7 bases; junction bases outside the gene matches: 7.

The chain uses TRBV7-2 and TRBJ1-2; TRBD1 matches at 8 bases. After removal of 5 bases from V and 4 bases from J, the junction contained 3 bases not matched to a gene. This CDR3 is built from 13 residues. CDR1 and CDR2 (germline): SGHTA, FQGNSA. Written as DNA, the CDR3 is TGTGCCAGCAGCCTGACAGGGGCCTATGGCTACACCTTC. This sequence encodes CASSLTGAYGYTF.

This chain links TRBV30 with TRBJ1-1; no clear D. Germline CDR1 and CDR2: GTSNPN and SVGIG (reference sequence). The CDR3 consists of 14 residues. V dropped 3 bases and J dropped 4 bases, with 15 bases sitting between them. The CDR3 DNA follows: TGTGCCTGGAGCCCCTCCCCGACCGGCACTGAAGCTTTCTTT. It codes for CAWSPSPTGTEAFF.

The chain uses TRBV10-1 and TRBJ2-3; D is unclear. Germline V gene data show CDR1 as WNHNN and CDR2 as SYGVQD (reference sequence). There are 12 residues in the CDR3. The germline V and J ends were trimmed by 4 bases and 6 bases, with 8 bases remaining between them. The CDR3: CASSVSSDTQYF. The DNA for the CDR3 is TGCGCCAGCAGTGTAAGCTCCGATACGCAGTATTTT.

The CDR3 DNA sequence: TGCAGCGTTGAAGGACGGACAGGGAACTACTACGAGCAGTACTTC. The encoded protein is CSVEGRTGNYYEQYF. The chain has TRBV29-1 and TRBJ2-7, with 8 bases lining up with TRBD1. J lost 3 bases, V lost 1 base, and 8 bases had no gene match. Germline V CDR1 and CDR2: SQVTM, ANQGSEA. This CDR3 has 15 residues.

The V and J genes are TRBV5-1 and TRBJ1-1; TRBD1 matches 10 bases. The trim removed 4 bases at V and 4 bases at J, leaving 4 bases unmatched. There are 14 residues in the CDR3. In germline, CDR1 is SGHRS, CDR2 YFSETQ. The CDR3 sequence: CASSIGQGVTEAFF. CDR3 DNA: TGCGCCAGCAGCATAGGACAGGGGGTCACTGAAGCTTTCTTT.

The chain employs TRBV12-3 or TRBV12-4 and TRBJ1-2; TRBD1 matches at 9 bases. V was clipped by 8 bases and J by 3 bases; unmatched bases: 4. The CDR3 consists of 13 residues. CDR3: CASGDRDYYGYTF. The DNA for the CDR3 is TGTGCCAGCGGGGACAGGGATTACTATGGCTACACCTTC.

The V call is TRBV18, the J call TRBJ1-5; possibly TRBD1 for D (6 bases). Germline CDR1 and CDR2: KGHSH and LQKENI. Trimming shortened V by 6 bases and J by 6 bases, and 18 bases separated the two germline ends. The CDR3 consists of 15 residues. CDR3 protein: CASSREAGAGQPQHF. CDR3 sequence (DNA): TGTGCCAGCTCCCGTGAAGCAGGGGCGGGTCAGCCCCAGCATTTT.

The rearrangement links TRBV3-1 (or the pseudogene TRBV3-2) to TRBJ1-1; TRBD1 matches 10 bases. The CDR3 runs to 18 residues. Germline loops: CDR1 LGHDT, CDR2 YNNKEL (reference sequence). The V gene end was trimmed by 2 bases and the J gene end by 3 bases; junction bases not matched to a gene: 12. In DNA form, the CDR3 reads TGTGCCAGCAGCCAACCCTTAGGGGACAGGGGTGAGGACACTGAAGCTTTCTTT. Translation: CASSQPLGDRGEDTEAFF.

V usage is TRBV25-1 and J usage is TRBJ2-2; D is ambiguous. This CDR3 is built from 16 residues. V was shortened by 2 bases and J by 1 base, with 11 bases between the two germline ends. Germline assignment: CDR1 MGHDK and CDR2 SYGVNS. The CDR3 loop is CASSERGRGNTGELFF. CDR3 coding DNA: TGTGCCAGCAGTGAAAGAGGTCGAGGGAACACCGGGGAGCTGTTTTTT.

The chain uses TRBV7-2 and TRBJ2-1; 11 bases fit TRBD2. There are 17 residues in the CDR3. Germline V gene sequence: CDR1 SGHTA, CDR2 FQGNSA. Trimming took 3 bases from V and 0 from J; bases not matched to a gene: 4. The CDR3 is CASSLYLAGGSYNEQFF. The CDR3 region has the DNA TGTGCCAGCAGCTTGTATCTAGCGGGGGGCTCCTACAATGAGCAGTTCTTC.

The V gene is TRBV15, the J gene TRBJ1-5; TRBD1 matches at 10 bases. This CDR3 is built from 21 residues. The junction had 17 bases not matched to a gene; V was cut back by 0 bases and J by 3 bases. In germline, CDR1 is LNHNV, CDR2 YYDKDF (reference sequence). CDR3 protein: CATSRDPRVRDRGVSNQPQHF. The CDR3 nucleotides are TGTGCCACCAGCAGAGATCCACGGGTCCGGGACAGGGGAGTTTCCAATCAGCCCCAGCATTTT.

The chain recombines TRBV4-3 with TRBJ1-2, with 7 bases matching TRBD1. J was trimmed by 0 bases and V by 8 bases; bases with no gene match: 9. The germline gives CDR1 LGHNA, CDR2 YSLEER. The CDR3 sequence is 15 residues long. CDR3 loop: CASGPQGGANYGYTF. CDR3 in DNA: TGCGCCAGCGGTCCCCAGGGGGGGGCTAACTATGGCTACACCTTC.

Details on this clone: The same CDR3 is also encoded by other DNA sequences in this sample. V and J are TRBV9 and TRBJ2-7; 8 nucleotides line up with TRBD1. This CDR3 spans 14 amino acids. The junction had 3 bases not matched to a gene; V was cut back by 2 bases and J by 2 bases. Germline assignment: CDR1 SGDLS and CDR2 YYNGEE. CDR3 residues: CASSVGQGAYEQYF. CDR3 nucleotides: TGTGCCAGCAGCGTTGGACAGGGAGCCTACGAGCAGTACTTC.